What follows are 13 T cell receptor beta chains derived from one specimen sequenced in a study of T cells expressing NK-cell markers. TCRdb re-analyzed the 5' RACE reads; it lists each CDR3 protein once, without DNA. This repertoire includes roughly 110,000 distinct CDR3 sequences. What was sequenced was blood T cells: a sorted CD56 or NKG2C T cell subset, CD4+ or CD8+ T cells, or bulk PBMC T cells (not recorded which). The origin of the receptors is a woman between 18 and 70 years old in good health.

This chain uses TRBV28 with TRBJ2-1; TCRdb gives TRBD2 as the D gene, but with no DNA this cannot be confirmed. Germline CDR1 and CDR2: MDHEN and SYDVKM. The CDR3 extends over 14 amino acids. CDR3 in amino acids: CASSWREGYNEQFF.

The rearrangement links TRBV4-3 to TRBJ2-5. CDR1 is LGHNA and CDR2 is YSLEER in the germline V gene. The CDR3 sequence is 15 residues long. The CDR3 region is CASSQGTGPCETQYF.

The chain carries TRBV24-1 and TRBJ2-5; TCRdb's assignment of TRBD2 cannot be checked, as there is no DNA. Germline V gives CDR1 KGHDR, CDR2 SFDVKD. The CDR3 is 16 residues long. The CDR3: CATSDLSPPDQETQYF.

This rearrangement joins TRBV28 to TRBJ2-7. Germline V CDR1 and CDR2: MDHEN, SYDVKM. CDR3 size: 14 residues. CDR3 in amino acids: CASSTTDLYYEQYF.

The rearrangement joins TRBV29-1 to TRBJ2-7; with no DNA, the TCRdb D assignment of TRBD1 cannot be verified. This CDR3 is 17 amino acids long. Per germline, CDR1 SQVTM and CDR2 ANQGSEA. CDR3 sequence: CSVEAPLGSGSAYEQYF.

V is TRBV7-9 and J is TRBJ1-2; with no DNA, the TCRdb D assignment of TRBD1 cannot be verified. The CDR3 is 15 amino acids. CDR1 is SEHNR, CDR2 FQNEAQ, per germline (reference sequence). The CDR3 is CASSLSGDRPYGYTF. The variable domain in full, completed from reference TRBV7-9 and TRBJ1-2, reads DTGVSQNPRHKITKRGQNVTFRCDPISEHNRLYWYRQTLGQGPEFLTYFQNEAQLEKSRLLSDRFSAERPKGSFSTLEIQRTEQGDSAMYLCASSLSGDRPYGYTFGSGTRLTVV.

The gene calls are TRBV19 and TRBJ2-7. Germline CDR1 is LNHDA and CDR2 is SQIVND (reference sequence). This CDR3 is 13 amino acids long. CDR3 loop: CASSIVWVGEQYF.

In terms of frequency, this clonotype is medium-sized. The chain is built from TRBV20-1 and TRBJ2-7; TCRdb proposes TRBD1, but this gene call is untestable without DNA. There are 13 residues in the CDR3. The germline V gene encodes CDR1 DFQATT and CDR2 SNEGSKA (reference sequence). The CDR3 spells CSADTGQFYEQYF.

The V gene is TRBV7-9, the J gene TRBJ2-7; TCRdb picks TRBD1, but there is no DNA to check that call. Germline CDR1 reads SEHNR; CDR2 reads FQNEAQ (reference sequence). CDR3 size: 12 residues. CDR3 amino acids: CASSRVDYEQYF.

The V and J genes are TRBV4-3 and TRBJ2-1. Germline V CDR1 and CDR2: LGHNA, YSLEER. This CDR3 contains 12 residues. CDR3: CASSQDEGEQFF.

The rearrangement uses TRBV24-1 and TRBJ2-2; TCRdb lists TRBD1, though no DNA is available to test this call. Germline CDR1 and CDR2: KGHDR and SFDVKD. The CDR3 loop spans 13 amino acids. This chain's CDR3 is CATSGQGSGELFF.

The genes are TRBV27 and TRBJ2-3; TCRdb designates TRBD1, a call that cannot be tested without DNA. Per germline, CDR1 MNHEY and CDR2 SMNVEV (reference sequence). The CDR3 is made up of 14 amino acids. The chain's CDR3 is CASSWTGPTDTQYF.

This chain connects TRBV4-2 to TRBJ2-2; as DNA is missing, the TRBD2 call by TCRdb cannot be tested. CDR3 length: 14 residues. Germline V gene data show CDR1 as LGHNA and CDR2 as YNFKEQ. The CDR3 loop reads CASSSGGDTGELFF.